The 9 T cell receptor beta chains below come from one sample, sequenced in a study of CD8 T cells in Susac syndrome (dated by TCRdb to about 2019). The method behind the library was the immunoSEQ multiplex PCR assay. RNA was extracted using the RNeasy kit, and about 0.5 to 1 microgram was reverse transcribed with random hexamers. The public reads were quality trimmed at Q25 with fastp and then assembled into clones with MiXCR by TCRdb, keeping productive beta chains. Every entry covers one CDR3 protein and lists the most common genes and DNA from its rows. This sample is represented by tens of thousands of distinct CDR3 sequences; 93% of them were singletons. Of the sample, about 0.54% is held by the ten largest clones. Source material: CD8+ T cells from PBMCs. Receptors originate from a human donor with multiple sclerosis.

The gene calls are TRBV20-1 and TRBJ1-6; D possibly corresponds to TRBD1 (5 bases). The V and J ends lost 0 bases and 6 bases respectively, with 18 bases between them. The CDR3 has 17 amino acids. Germline V gene data show CDR1 as DFQATT and CDR2 as SNEGSKA (reference sequence). The CDR3: CSARDLGKDGGNSPLHF. The CDR3 bases are TGCAGTGCTAGAGATTTGGGAAAGGATGGGGGTAATTCACCCCTCCACTTT.

The V gene is TRBV7-9, the J gene TRBJ2-2; 7 bases are a match to TRBD1. Germline loops: CDR1 SEHNR, CDR2 FQNEAQ (reference sequence). Trimming cost V 5 bases and J 3 bases; bases outside gene matches: 9. There are 16 residues in the CDR3. CDR3 protein: CASSDGQVWDTGELFF. Written as DNA, the CDR3 is TGTGCCAGCAGCGACGGACAGGTCTGGGACACCGGGGAGCTGTTTTTT.

The rearrangement joins TRBV6-2 or TRBV6-3 to TRBJ1-6, with 9 bases matching TRBD1. V dropped 3 bases and J dropped 13; count of bases not matched to a gene: 10. CDR1 is MNHEY and CDR2 is SVGEGT in the germline V gene. The CDR3 has 15 amino acids. The DNA of the CDR3 is TGTGCCAGCAGTTATCCCACCGGGACAGGGCTCCCCCTCCACTTT. It yields the protein CASSYPTGTGLPLHF.

CDR3 bases: TGTGCCAGCAGCAAACAGGGGGCGGGCTATGGCTACACCTTC. Residues: CASSKQGAGYGYTF. The chain carries TRBV9 and TRBJ1-2, with 9 bases matching TRBD1. CDR3 length: 14 residues. CDR1 is SGDLS and CDR2 is YYNGEE in the germline V gene. V shed 4 bases and J 4 bases; nucleotides not matched to a gene: 5.

The chain links TRBV7-9 to TRBJ1-1; TRBD1 matches 7 bases. With V trimmed by 5 bases and J by 6 bases, 6 bases remained unmatched. Germline lookup yields CDR1 SEHNR and CDR2 FQNEAQ (reference sequence). CDR3 size: 13 residues. Here the CDR3 DNA reads TGTGCCAGCAGCCCCGGGACAGTCGCTGAAGCTTTCTTT. It is translated as CASSPGTVAEAFF. The whole variable domain, filled in from reference TRBV7-9 and TRBJ1-1, reads DTGVSQNPRHKITKRGQNVTFRCDPISEHNRLYWYRQTLGQGPEFLTYFQNEAQLEKSRLLSDRFSAERPKGSFSTLEIQRTEQGDSAMYLCASSPGTVAEAFFGQGTRLTVV.

The genes are TRBV28 and TRBJ1-1; D might be TRBD1 (5 bases). Per germline, CDR1 MDHEN and CDR2 SYDVKM. Deletions cut 3 bases from V and 1 base from J, with 9 bases between. The CDR3 sequence is 14 residues long. This CDR3 is CASSFGGWNTEAFF. CDR3 DNA: TGTGCCAGCAGTTTCGGGGGGTGGAACACTGAAGCTTTCTTT.

J is TRBJ2-3 and V is TRBV20-1, with 7 bases aligning to TRBD2. The CDR3 extends over 15 amino acids. Trimming took 0 bases from V and 4 from J; bases not matched to a gene: 7. Germline CDR1 and CDR2: DFQATT and SNEGSKA (reference sequence). The CDR3: CSARDLLGGSDTQYF. As DNA, the CDR3 is TGCAGTGCTAGAGATCTTCTCGGGGGGTCAGATACGCAGTATTTT.

The chain joins TRBV7-8 to TRBJ1-5; D not certain. CDR1 SGHVS and CDR2 FQNEAQ come from the germline V gene. This CDR3 has 15 amino acids. Deletions cut 5 bases from V and 4 bases from J, with 15 bases between. CDR3 sequence reads: CASSPYDDGNQPQHF. The CDR3 nucleotides read TGTGCCAGCAGCCCTTACGATGACGGAAATCAGCCCCAGCATTTT.

The rearrangement uses TRBV6-5 and TRBJ2-1; unclear D gene. Germline V CDR1 and CDR2: MNHEY, SVGAGI. The V gene lost 0 bases and the J gene lost 0 bases, with 12 bases spanning the gap. The CDR3 runs to 17 residues. The chain's CDR3 is CASSYSILTHSYNEQFF. The CDR3 DNA reads as TGTGCCAGCAGTTACTCGATACTGACACACTCCTACAATGAGCAGTTCTTC.